The 18 T cell receptor beta chains given below trace back to one sample, sequenced in a study of early T cells in non-severe SARS-CoV-2 infection. TCRdb redid the calling of the 5' RACE reads with MiXCR, one entry per CDR3 protein. There are around 76,000 distinct CDR3 sequences in the sample; roughly 15% occur only once, and roughly 3.7% lies in the top ten. Here the sequenced sample was whole blood, taken at baseline. The receptors were sampled from an adult who was a healthcare worker with PCR-confirmed SARS-CoV-2 infection or an uninfected control (not recorded which).

V gene TRBV28 combines with J gene TRBJ2-3; TRBD2 agrees at 7 bases. This CDR3 comprises 14 residues. Trimming cost V 10 bases and J 4 bases; bases outside gene matches: 11. The germline V gene encodes CDR1 MDHEN and CDR2 SYDVKM. CDR3 in DNA: TGTGCCATGGGTGGGGCGGGAGCGGCAGATACGCAGTATTTT. The encoded protein is CAMGGAGAADTQYF.

This clonotype has only a few counts. This chain connects TRBV19 to TRBJ2-1; 10 bases map to TRBD2. J lost 7 bases, V lost 5 bases, and 5 bases had no gene match. This CDR3 has 14 amino acids. Germline-derived CDR1 and CDR2 are LNHDA and SQIVND (reference sequence). In nucleotides, the CDR3 is TGTGCCAGTAGTCCTAGCGGGAGTCGGAATGAGCAGTTCTTC. It encodes CASSPSGSRNEQFF.

This clonotype was picked up a small number of times. This chain uses TRBV19 with TRBJ2-1; maybe TRBD2 (5 bases). This CDR3 has 15 amino acids. The germline V gene has CDR1 LNHDA and CDR2 SQIVND (reference sequence). V was cut by 6 bases and J by 2 bases, with 14 bases left in between. The CDR3 region is CASSNRRTAYNEQFF. The CDR3 coding sequence is TGTGCCAGTAGCAATAGGAGGACCGCCTACAATGAGCAGTTCTTC.

In this sample, this clonotype turned up a few times. The V gene is TRBV18, the J gene TRBJ1-3, with 12 bases lining up with TRBD1. Trimming removed 2 bases from V and 4 bases from J; junction bases left unmatched: 0. The CDR3 length is 15 residues. Germline values: CDR1 KGHSH, CDR2 LQKENI. For the CDR3, the DNA is TGTGCCAGCTCACCAGGGACAGGGGGCGGAAACACCATATATTTT. Translated, it gives CASSPGTGGGNTIYF.

The chain carries TRBV28 and TRBJ2-7; TRBD2 matches 14 bases. After removal of 8 bases from V and 2 bases from J, the junction contained 5 bases not matched to a gene. Looked up from germline, CDR1 is MDHEN and CDR2 is SYDVKM. The CDR3 length is 15 residues. The CDR3 DNA reads as TGTGCCAGCTCCGGACTAGCGGGAGGAACCTACGAGCAGTACTTC. As protein: CASSGLAGGTYEQYF.

This clonotype has a handful of counts. The chain is built from TRBV10-3 and TRBJ1-1, with TRBD1 matching over 8 bases. J lost 0 bases, V lost 10 bases, and 7 bases had no gene match. Germline CDR1 reads ENHRY; CDR2 reads SYGVKD. The CDR3 covers 14 residues. CDR3 sequence (DNA): TGTGCCACAGGACAGGGTGGAATGAACACTGAAGCTTTCTTT. Protein product: CATGQGGMNTEAFF.

The CDR3 bases are TGCGCCAGCAGCTTGGCCGGTCCCTCCTACGAGCAGTACTTC. Amino acid sequence: CASSLAGPSYEQYF. This sequence joins TRBV5-1 and TRBJ2-7; D gene ambiguous. Germline values: CDR1 SGHRS, CDR2 YFSETQ. V gave up 0 bases and J gave up 0 bases, with 7 bases separating them. The length of the CDR3 is 14 residues.

This clonotype was seen many times. V and J are TRBV9 and TRBJ2-7, with 11 bases fitting TRBD2. The CDR3 covers 14 residues. V was pared by 2 bases and J by 5 bases, with 3 bases of the junction left unmatched. Germline loops: CDR1 SGDLS, CDR2 YYNGEE. CDR3 nucleotide sequence: TGTGCCAGCAGCGTTAGCGGGAGGGCCGACGAGCAGTACTTC. It is translated as CASSVSGRADEQYF.

The chain uses TRBV7-6 and TRBJ2-2; D may be TRBD2 (5 bases). Germline lookup yields CDR1 SGHVS and CDR2 FNYEAQ. Trimming left V 7 bases short and J 4 bases short, with 7 bases between. The CDR3 length is 12 residues. CDR3 coding DNA: TGTGCCAGCACCGGGGTCACCGGGGAGCTGTTTTTT. Its protein is CASTGVTGELFF.

This chain connects TRBV20-1 to TRBJ2-3; tentative D call: TRBD2 (6 bases). The CDR3 is made up of 14 amino acids. Germline CDR1 and CDR2: DFQATT and SNEGSKA (reference sequence). The germline V and J ends were trimmed by 5 bases and 4 bases, with 16 bases remaining between them. The CDR3 sequence is CSAGRDWGSDTQYF. CDR3 DNA sequence: TGCAGTGCTGGGCGGGACTGGGGGTCAGATACGCAGTATTTT.

This clonotype showed up just a few times. V usage is TRBV5-5 and J usage is TRBJ1-5, with TRBD1 matching over 8 bases. Losses at the gene ends were 8 bases for V and 0 bases for J; bases not matched to a gene: 16. CDR1 and CDR2 from the germline V gene are SGHKS and YYEKEE (reference sequence). The length of the CDR3 is 18 residues. Written as DNA, the CDR3 is TGTGCCAGTCAGGGTCAGGGGGCTGGGCCCTATAGCAATCAGCCCCAGCATTTT. This codes for CASQGQGAGPYSNQPQHF.

This clonotype has just a few counts. This chain uses TRBV16 with TRBJ2-1; 12 bases fit TRBD1. This CDR3 spans 15 amino acids. V shed 4 bases and J 6 bases; nucleotides not matched to a gene: 4. Germline V gives CDR1 KGHSY, CDR2 FQNENV. CDR3 coding DNA: TGTGCCAGCAGCCCGGGGACAGGGGGCCGCAATGAGCAGTTCTTC. Protein: CASSPGTGGRNEQFF.

This clonotype came up a few times. This chain's CDR3 is CASSYSSRGETQYF. The CDR3 bases are TGTGCCAGCAGTTACTCGTCGAGGGGTGAGACCCAGTACTTC. This chain links TRBV6-5 with TRBJ2-5; D may be TRBD1 or TRBD2 (5 bases each). Trimming pared 0 bases from V and 5 bases from J, leaving 10 bases between. The CDR3 runs 14 residues. Germline V CDR1 and CDR2: MNHEY, SVGAGI.

The chain uses TRBV5-1 and TRBJ2-7; 13 bases align to TRBD2. Germline values: CDR1 SGHRS, CDR2 YFSETQ. The CDR3 is 15 residues long. V dropped 0 bases and J dropped 12; count of bases not matched to a gene: 9. The chain's CDR3 is CASSLVGTSGTVLYF. Here the CDR3 DNA reads TGCGCCAGCAGCTTGGTTGGGACTAGCGGGACGGTTCTGTACTTC.

This clonotype was detected ten times or more. This chain's CDR3 is CSARDLSALDQPQHF. The DNA of the CDR3 is TGCAGTGCTAGAGATCTGTCAGCCCTAGATCAGCCCCAGCATTTT. This chain connects TRBV20-1 to TRBJ1-5; no firm D call. Germline CDR1 is DFQATT and CDR2 is SNEGSKA (reference sequence). The ends were cut back, 0 bases at V and 5 bases at J, with 14 bases in the middle. The CDR3 is 15 amino acids.

The chain recombines TRBV12-3 or TRBV12-4 with TRBJ2-3; the D is unclear. The V gene lost 8 bases and the J gene lost 2 bases, with 11 bases spanning the gap. The CDR3 contains 13 residues. The CDR3 coding sequence is TGTGCCAGCCGTGAAGCTACCACAGATACGCAGTATTTT. It yields the protein CASREATTDTQYF.

This clonotype occurred a few times. The chain employs TRBV6-1 and TRBJ2-7; tentative D call: TRBD2 (5 bases). CDR1 is MNHNS, CDR2 SASEGT, per germline. V lost 1 base and J lost 3, with 13 bases in between. The length of the CDR3 is 15 residues. CDR3 residues: CASSEGTGFRYEQYF. CDR3 bases: TGTGCCAGCAGTGAAGGGACTGGATTCCGCTACGAGCAGTACTTC.

This clonotype was seen ten or more times. The chain carries TRBV5-5 and TRBJ1-1; no clear D. V lost 1 base and J 6 bases, leaving 4 bases between the germline ends. Germline CDR1 SGHKS, CDR2 YYEKEE (reference sequence). CDR3 length: 11 residues. CDR3: CASSLKAEAFF. In DNA, the CDR3 is TGTGCCAGCAGCTTGAAGGCTGAAGCTTTCTTT.